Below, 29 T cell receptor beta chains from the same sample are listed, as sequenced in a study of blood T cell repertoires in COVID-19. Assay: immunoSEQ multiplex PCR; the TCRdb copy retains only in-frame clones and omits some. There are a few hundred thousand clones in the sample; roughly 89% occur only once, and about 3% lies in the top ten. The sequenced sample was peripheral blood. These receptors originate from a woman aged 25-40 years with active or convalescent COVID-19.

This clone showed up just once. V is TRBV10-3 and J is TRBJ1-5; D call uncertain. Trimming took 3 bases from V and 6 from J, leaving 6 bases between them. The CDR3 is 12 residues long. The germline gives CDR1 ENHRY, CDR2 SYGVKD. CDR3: CAISDGSQPQHF. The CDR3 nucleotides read TGTGCCATCAGTGATGGGAGTCAGCCCCAGCATTTT.

The CDR3 coding sequence is TGTGCCAGCAGCCTACGGGTCACTGAAGCTTTCTTT. Translation: CASSLRVTEAFF. The chain employs TRBV12-3 or TRBV12-4 and TRBJ1-1; D call uncertain. The CDR3 runs to 12 residues. Trimming took 6 bases from V and 4 from J, leaving 9 bases between them.

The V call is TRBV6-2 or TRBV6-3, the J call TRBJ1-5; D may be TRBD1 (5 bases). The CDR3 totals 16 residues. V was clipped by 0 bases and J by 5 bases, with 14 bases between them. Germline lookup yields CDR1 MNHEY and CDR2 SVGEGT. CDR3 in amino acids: CASSYSLRAFDQPQHF. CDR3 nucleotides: TGTGCCAGCAGTTACTCACTCAGGGCCTTTGATCAGCCCCAGCATTTT.

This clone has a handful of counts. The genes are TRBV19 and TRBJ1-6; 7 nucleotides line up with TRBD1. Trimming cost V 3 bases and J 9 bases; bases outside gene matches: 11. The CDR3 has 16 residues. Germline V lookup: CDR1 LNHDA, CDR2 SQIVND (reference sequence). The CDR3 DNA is TGTGCCAGTAGTATCCCCCTGGGGCAGGGGGGTTCACCCCTCCACTTT. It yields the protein CASSIPLGQGGSPLHF.

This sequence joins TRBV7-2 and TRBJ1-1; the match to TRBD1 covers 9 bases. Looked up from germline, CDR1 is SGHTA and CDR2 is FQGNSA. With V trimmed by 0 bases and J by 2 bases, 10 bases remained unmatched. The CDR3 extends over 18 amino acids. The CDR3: CASSLAAVTGGKNTEAFF. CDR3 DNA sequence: TGTGCCAGCAGCTTAGCGGCTGTGACAGGGGGAAAAAACACTGAAGCTTTCTTT.

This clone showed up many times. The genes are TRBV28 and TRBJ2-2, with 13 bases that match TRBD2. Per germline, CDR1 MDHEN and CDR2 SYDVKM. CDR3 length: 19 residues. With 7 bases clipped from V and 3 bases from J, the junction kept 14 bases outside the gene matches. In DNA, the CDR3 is TGTGCCAGCAACCTAAGCCTCGGGACTAGCGGGGCGGACACCGGGGAGCTGTTTTTT. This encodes CASNLSLGTSGADTGELFF.

The DNA of the CDR3 is TGTGCCAGCAGCTTAGGAACTAGCGGGGGCAATGAGCAGTTCTTC. Translation gives CASSLGTSGGNEQFF. The V call is TRBV7-9, the J call TRBJ2-1, with 11 nucleotides matching TRBD2. V lost 1 base, J lost 6 bases, and 2 bases stayed unmatched. The CDR3 spans 15 residues. Looked up from germline, CDR1 is SEHNR and CDR2 is FQNEAQ (reference sequence).

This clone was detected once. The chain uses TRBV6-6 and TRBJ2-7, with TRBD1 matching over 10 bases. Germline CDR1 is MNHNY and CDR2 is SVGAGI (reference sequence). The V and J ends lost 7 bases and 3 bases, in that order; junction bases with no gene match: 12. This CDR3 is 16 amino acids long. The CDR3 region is CASNKGQTGGFYEQYF. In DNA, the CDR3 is TGTGCCAGCAATAAGGGCCAGACAGGGGGCTTCTACGAGCAGTACTTC.

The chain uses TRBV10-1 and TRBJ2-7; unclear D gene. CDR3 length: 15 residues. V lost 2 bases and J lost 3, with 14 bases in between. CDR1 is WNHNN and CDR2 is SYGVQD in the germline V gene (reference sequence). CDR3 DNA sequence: TGCGCCAGCAGTGAGGGCAGATCGGGTTACTACGAGCAGTACTTC. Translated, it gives CASSEGRSGYYEQYF.

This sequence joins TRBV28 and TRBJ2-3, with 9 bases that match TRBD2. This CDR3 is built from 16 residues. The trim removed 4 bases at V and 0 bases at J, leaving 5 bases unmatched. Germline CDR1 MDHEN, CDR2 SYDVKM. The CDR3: CASSSVAGVSTDTQYF. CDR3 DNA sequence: TGTGCCAGCAGTTCCGTAGCGGGGGTGAGCACAGATACGCAGTATTTT.

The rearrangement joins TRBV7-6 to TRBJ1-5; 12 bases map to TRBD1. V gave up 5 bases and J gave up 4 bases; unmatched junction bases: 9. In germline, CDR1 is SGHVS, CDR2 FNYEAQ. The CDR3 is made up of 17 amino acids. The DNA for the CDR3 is TGTGCCAGCAGCCTAATGCCGGGACAGGGGGCGAATCAGCCCCAGCATTTT. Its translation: CASSLMPGQGANQPQHF.

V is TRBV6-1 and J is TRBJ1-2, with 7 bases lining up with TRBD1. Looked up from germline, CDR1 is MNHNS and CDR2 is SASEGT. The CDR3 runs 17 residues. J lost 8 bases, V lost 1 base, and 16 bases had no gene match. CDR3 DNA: TGTGCCAGCAGTGAAGTCCAGGGCCTAGGACAGGCCCCGGGCTACACCTTC. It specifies CASSEVQGLGQAPGYTF.

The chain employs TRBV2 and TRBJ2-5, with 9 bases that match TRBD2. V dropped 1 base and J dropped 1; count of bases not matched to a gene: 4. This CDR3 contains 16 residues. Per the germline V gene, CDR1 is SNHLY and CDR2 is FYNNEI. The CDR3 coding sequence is TGTGCCAGCAGTGAAGGTAGCGGGGGTATCCAAGAGACCCAGTACTTC. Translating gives CASSEGSGGIQETQYF.

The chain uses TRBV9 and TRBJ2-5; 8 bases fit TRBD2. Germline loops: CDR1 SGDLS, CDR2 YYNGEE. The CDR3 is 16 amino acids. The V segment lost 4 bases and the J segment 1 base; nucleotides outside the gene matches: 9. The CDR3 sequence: CASSRRAGGSQETQYF. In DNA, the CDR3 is TGTGCCAGCAGCCGGCGCGCGGGGGGCTCCCAAGAGACCCAGTACTTC.

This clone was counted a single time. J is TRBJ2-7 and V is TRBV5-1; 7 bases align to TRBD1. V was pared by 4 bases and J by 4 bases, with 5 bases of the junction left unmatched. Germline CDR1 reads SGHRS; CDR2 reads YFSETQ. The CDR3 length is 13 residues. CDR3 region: CASSPGGRYEQYF. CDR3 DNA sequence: TGCGCCAGCAGCCCAGGGGGTCGGTACGAGCAGTACTTC.

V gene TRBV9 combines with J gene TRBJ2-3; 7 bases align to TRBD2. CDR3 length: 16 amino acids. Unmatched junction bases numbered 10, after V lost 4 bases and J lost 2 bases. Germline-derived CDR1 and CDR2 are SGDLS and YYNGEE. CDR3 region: CASSSRPAGHTDTQYF. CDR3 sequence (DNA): TGTGCCAGCAGCTCTCGCCCAGCGGGGCACACAGATACGCAGTATTTT.

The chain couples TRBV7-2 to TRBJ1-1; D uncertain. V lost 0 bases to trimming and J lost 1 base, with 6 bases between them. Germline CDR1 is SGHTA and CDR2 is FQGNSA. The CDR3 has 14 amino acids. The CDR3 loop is CASSLAGGNTEAFF. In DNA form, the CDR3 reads TGTGCCAGCAGCTTAGCGGGAGGGAACACTGAAGCTTTCTTT.

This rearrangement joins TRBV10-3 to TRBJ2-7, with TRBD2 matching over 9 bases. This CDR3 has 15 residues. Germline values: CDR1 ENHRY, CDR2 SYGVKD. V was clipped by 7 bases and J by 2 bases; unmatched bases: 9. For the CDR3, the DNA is TGTGCCATCATGCCTCGCGGGGGGGGGCCCTACGAGCAGTACTTC. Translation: CAIMPRGGGPYEQYF.

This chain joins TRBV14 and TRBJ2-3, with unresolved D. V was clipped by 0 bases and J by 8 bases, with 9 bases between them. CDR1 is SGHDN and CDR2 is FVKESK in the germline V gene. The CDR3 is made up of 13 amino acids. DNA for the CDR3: TGTGCCAGCAGCCAAGATCACGGCGGTACGCAGTATTTT. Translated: CASSQDHGGTQYF.

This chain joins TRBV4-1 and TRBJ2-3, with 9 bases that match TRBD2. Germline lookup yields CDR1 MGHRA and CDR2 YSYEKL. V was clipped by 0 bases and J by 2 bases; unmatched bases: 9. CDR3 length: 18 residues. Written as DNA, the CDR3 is TGCGCCAGCAGCCAAGATGCCCCTAGCGGGGATCTCACAGATACGCAGTATTTT. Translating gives CASSQDAPSGDLTDTQYF.

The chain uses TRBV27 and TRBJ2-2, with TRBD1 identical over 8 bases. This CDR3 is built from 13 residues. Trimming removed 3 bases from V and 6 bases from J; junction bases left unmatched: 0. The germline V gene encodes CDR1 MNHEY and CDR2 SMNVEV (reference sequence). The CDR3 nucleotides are TGTGCCAGCAGTTTGACAGGGGCCGGGGAGCTGTTTTTT. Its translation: CASSLTGAGELFF.

The CDR3: CASSRGGSYTEAFF. The CDR3 bases are TGTGCCAGCAGCAGAGGGGGCTCGTACACTGAAGCTTTCTTT. The V call is TRBV3-1 (or the pseudogene TRBV3-2), the J call TRBJ1-1, with 7 nucleotides matching TRBD1. The V and J ends lost 5 bases and 3 bases, in that order; junction bases with no gene match: 6. The CDR3 is 14 amino acids. Germline assignment: CDR1 LGHDT and CDR2 YNNKEL (reference sequence).

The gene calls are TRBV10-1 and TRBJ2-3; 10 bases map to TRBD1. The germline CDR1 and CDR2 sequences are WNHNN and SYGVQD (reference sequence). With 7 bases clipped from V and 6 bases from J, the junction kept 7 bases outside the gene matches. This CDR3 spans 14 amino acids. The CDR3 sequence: CASNTGQGGDTQYF. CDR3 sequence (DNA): TGCGCCAGCAATACCGGACAGGGGGGCGATACGCAGTATTTT.

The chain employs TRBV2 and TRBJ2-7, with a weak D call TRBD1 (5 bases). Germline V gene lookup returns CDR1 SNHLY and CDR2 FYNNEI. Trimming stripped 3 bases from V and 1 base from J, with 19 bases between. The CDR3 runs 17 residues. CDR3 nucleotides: TGTGCCAGCAGTGAGGACACCTTCTTCGACGAATCCTACGAGCAGTACTTC. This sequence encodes CASSEDTFFDESYEQYF. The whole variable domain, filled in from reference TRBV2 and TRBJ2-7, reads EPEVTQTPSHQVTQMGQEVILRCVPISNHLYFYWYRQILGQKVEFLVSFYNNEISEKSEIFDDQFSVERPDGSNFTLKIRSTKLEDSAMYFCASSEDTFFDESYEQYFGPGTRLTVT.

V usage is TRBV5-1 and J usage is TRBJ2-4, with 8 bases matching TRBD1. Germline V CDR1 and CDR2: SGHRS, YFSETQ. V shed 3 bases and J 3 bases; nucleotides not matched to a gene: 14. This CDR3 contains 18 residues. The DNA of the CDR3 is TGCGCCAGCAGCTCGGGCCCCCGGACAGGGCTTGGCAAAAACATTCAGTACTTC. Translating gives CASSSGPRTGLGKNIQYF.

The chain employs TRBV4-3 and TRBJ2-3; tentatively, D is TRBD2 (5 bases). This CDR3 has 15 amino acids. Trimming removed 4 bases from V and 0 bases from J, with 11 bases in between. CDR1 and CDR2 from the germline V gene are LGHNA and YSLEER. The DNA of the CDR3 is TGCGCCAGCAGCCCCCTAGCCGGGAGCACAGATACGCAGTATTTT. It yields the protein CASSPLAGSTDTQYF.

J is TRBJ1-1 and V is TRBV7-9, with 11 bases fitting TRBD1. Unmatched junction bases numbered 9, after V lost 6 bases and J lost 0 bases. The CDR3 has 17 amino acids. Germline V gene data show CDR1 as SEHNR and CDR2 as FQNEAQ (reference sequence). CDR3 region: CASSGKGQGAMNTEAFF. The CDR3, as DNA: TGTGCCAGCAGTGGAAAAGGACAGGGGGCCATGAACACTGAAGCTTTCTTT.

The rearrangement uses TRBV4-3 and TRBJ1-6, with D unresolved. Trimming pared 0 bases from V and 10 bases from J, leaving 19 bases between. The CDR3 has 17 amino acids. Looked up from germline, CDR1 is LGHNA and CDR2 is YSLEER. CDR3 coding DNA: TGCGCCAGCAGCCAAGATTTTAATAGCTTTCGTGGCTCACCCCTCCACTTT. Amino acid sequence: CASSQDFNSFRGSPLHF.

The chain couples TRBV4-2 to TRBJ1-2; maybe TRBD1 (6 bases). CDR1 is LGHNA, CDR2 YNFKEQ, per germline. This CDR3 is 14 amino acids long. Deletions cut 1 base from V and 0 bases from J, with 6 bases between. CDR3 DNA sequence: TGTGCCAGCAGCCAAGCAGGGGCTAACTATGGCTACACCTTC. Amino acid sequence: CASSQAGANYGYTF.